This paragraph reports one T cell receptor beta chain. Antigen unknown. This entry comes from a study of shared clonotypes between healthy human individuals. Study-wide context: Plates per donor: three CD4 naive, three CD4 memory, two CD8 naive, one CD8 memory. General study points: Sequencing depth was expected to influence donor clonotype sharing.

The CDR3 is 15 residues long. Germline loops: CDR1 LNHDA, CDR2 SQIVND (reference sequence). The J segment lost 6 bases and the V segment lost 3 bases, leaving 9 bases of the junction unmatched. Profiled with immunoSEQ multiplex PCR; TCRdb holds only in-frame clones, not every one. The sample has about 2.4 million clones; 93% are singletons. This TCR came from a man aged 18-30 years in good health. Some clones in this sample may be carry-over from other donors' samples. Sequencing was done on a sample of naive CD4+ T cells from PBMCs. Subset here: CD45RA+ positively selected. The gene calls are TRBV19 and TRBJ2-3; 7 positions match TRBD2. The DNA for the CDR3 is TGTGCCAGTAGTATGATGGGCGTGGGAGGGGATACGCAGTATTTT. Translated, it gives CASSMMGVGGDTQYF.